This T cell receptor (beta chain) derives from a study of blood T cell repertoires in COVID-19. Authors' analysis steps: Reference gene primer amplification gave estimated nucleated cell counts. Data came from immunoSEQ multiplex PCR; TCRdb stores just in-frame clones and leaves some out. For V, J and clone size, that table is used; D and trimming come from the DNA. The sample lists hundreds of thousands of clones, 90% occurring once. Donors in Cohort 3 who had recovered were those with two negative PCRs, healthcare professional clearance, or resolution of their symptoms. The V and J ends lost 1 base and 2 bases respectively, with 11 bases between them. The germline V gene has CDR1 MNHEY and CDR2 SVGAGI. The CDR3 is 16 residues long.

The sample comprised PBMCs or T cells enriched from blood (not recorded which). The V gene is TRBV6-5, the J gene TRBJ2-2; D is unresolved. The clonotype comes from a man between 60 and 75 years old who had recovered from COVID-19. The CDR3 DNA reads TGTGCCAGCAGTTACTTTTCCTCCTTCAACACCGGGGAGCTGTTTTTT. Residues: CASSYFSSFNTGELFF.